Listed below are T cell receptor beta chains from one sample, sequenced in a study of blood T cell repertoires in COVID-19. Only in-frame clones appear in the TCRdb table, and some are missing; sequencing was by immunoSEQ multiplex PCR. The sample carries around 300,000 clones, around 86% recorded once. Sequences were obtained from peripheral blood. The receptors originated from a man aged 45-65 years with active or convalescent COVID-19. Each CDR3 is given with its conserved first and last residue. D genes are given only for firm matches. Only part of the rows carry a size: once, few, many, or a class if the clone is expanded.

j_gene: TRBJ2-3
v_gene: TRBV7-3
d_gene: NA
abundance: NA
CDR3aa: CASSPQSGEDTQYF
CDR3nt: TGTGCCAGCAGCCCCCAGTCGGGGGAAGATACGCAGTATTTT

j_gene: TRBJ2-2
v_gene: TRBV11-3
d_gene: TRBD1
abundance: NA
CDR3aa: CASSSGTGSPGELFF
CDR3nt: TGTGCCAGCAGCTCGGGGACAGGGAGTCCCGGGGAGCTGTTTTTT

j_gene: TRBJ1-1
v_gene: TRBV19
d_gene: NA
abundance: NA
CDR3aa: CASSHLRGEAFF
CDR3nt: TGTGCCAGTAGTCACCTTCGAGGTGAAGCTTTCTTT

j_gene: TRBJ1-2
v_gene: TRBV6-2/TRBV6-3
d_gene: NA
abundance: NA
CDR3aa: CASSYSAGNYGYTF
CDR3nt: TGTGCCAGCAGTTACTCGGCAGGGAACTATGGCTACACCTTC

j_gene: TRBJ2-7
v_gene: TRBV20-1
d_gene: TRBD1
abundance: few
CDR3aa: CSATDPTGGGYEQYF
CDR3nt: TGCAGTGCTACTGACCCGACAGGGGGCGGCTACGAGCAGTACTTC

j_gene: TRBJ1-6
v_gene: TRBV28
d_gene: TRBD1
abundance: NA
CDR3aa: CASSLPQGLNSPLHF
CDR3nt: TGTGCCAGCAGTTTGCCACAGGGGCTCAATTCACCCCTCCACTTT

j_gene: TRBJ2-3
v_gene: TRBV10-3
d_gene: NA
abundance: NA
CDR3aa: CAISDWSRAGLGNTQYF
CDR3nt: TGTGCCATCAGTGATTGGAGTAGGGCAGGGTTGGGTAATACGCAGTATTTT

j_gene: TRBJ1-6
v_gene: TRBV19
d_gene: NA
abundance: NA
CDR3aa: CASRQELSPLHF
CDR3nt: TGTGCCAGTCGACAGGAACTATCACCCCTCCACTTT

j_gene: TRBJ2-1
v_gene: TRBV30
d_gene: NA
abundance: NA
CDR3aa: CAWSGAGDNEQFF
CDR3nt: TGTGCCTGGAGCGGGGCAGGGGACAATGAGCAGTTCTTC

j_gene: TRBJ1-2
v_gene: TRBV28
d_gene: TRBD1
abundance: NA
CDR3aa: CASSSPPPGGYGYTF
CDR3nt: TGTGCCAGCAGTTCCCCTCCCCCAGGGGGCTATGGCTACACCTTC

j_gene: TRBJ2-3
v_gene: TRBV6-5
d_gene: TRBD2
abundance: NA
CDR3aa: CASSYQLAGGTDTQYF
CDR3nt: TGTGCCAGCAGTTACCAACTAGCGGGAGGCACAGATACGCAGTATTTT

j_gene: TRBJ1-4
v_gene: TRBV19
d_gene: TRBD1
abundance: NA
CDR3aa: CASSLLQGTGEEKLFF
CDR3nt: TGTGCCAGTAGTCTCCTACAGGGGACAGGGGAAGAAAAACTGTTTTTT

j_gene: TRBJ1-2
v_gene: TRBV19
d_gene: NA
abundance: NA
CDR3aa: CASSIDRQGPSYGYTF
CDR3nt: TGTGCCAGTAGTATAGATCGGCAGGGGCCGAGCTATGGCTACACCTTC

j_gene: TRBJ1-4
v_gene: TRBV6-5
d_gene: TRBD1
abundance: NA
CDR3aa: CASSEGQGREKLFF
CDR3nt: TGTGCCAGCAGCGAGGGACAGGGACGGGAAAAACTGTTTTTT

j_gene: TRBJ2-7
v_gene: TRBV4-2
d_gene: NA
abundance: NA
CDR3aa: CASSQTTGIGYEQYF
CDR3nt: TGTGCCAGCAGCCAAACCACAGGGATCGGCTACGAGCAGTACTTC

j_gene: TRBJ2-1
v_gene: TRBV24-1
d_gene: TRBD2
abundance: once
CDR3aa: CATSDTTSGGPNYNEQFF
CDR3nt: TGTGCCACCAGTGATACGACTAGCGGGGGGCCCAATTACAATGAGCAGTTCTTC

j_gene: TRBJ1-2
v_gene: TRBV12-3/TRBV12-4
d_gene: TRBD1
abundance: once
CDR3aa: CASRTGLADGYTF
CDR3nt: TGTGCCAGCAGGACAGGGCTTGCGGATGGCTACACCTTC

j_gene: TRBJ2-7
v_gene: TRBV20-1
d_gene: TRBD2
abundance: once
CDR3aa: CSASGRRGDPYEQYF
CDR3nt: TGCAGTGCTAGTGGTCGACGGGGGGACCCCTACGAGCAGTACTTC

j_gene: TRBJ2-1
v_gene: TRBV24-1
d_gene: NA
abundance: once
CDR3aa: CATSLTGKRYNEQFF
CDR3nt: TGTGCCACCAGTTTAACAGGGAAACGATACAATGAGCAGTTCTTC

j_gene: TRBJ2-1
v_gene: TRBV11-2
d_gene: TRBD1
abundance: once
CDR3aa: CASSLGDREQFF
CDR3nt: TGTGCCAGCAGCTTAGGGGACAGGGAGCAGTTCTTC

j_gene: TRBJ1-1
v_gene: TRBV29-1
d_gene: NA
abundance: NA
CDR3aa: CSGDLDRQNTEAFF
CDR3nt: TGCAGCGGTGACCTGGACAGACAGAACACTGAAGCTTTCTTT

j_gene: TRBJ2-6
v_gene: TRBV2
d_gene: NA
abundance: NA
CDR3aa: CASSSQDSGANVLTF
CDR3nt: TGTGCCAGCAGTTCACAGGACTCTGGGGCCAACGTCCTGACTTTC

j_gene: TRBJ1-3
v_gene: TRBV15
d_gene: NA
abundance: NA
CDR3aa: CATSRDRGVAGNTIYF
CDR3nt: TGTGCCACCAGCAGAGATCGGGGGGTGGCTGGAAACACCATATATTTT

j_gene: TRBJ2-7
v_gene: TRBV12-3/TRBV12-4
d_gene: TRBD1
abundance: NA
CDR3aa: CASSLVEGAKYF
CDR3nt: TGTGCCAGCAGTTTAGTTGAGGGGGCAAAGTACTTC

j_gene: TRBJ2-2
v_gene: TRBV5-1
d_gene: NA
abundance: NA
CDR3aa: CASSAYGNTGELFF
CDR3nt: TGCGCCAGCAGTGCGTACGGGAACACCGGGGAGCTGTTTTTT

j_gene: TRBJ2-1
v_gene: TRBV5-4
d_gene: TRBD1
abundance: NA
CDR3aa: CASSSDRASYNEQFF
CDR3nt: TGTGCCAGCAGTTCGGACAGGGCTTCCTACAATGAGCAGTTCTTC

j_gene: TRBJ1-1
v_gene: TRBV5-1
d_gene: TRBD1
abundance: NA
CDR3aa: CASSPQGGTEAFF
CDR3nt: TGCGCCAGCAGCCCCCAGGGGGGCACTGAAGCTTTCTTT

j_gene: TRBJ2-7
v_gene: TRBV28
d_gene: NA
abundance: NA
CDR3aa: CASSQGTYEQYF
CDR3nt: TGTGCCAGCAGTCAGGGAACCTACGAGCAGTACTTC

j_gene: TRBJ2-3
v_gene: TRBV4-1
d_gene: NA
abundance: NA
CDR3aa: CASSQDPPRGQYF
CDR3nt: TGCGCCAGCAGCCAAGACCCTCCAAGGGGGCAGTATTTT

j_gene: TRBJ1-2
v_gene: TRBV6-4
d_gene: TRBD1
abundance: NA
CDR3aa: CASSETGYGYTF
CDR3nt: TGTGCCAGCAGTGAGACAGGGTATGGCTACACCTTC